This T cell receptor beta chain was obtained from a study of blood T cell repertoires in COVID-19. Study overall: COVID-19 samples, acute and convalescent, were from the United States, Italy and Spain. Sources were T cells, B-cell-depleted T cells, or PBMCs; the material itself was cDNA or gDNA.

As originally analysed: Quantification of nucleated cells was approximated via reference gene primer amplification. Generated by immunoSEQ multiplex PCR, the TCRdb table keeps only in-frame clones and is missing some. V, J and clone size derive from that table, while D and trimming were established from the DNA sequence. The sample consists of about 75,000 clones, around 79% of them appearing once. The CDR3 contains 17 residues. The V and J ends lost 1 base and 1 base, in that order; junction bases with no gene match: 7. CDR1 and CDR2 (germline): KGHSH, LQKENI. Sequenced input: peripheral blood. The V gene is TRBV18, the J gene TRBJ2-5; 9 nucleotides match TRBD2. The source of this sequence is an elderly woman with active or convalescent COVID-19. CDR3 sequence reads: CASSPLEASGVQETQYF. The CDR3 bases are TGTGCCAGCTCACCACTTGAAGCTAGCGGGGTCCAAGAGACCCAGTACTTC.